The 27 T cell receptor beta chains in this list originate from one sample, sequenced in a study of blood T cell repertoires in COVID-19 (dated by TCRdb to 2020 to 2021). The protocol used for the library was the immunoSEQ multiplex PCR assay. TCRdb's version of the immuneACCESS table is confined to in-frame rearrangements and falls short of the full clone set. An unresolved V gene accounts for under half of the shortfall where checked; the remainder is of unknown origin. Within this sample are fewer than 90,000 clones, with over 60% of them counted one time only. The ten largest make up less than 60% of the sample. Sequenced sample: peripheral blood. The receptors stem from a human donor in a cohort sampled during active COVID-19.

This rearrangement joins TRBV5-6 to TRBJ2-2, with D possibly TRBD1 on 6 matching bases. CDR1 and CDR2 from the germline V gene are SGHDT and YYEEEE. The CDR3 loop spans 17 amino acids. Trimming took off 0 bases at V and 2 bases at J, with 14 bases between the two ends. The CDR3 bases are TGTGCCAGCAGCTTGGCAGGGGTTGGGGATAACACCGGGGAGCTGTTTTTT. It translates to CASSLAGVGDNTGELFF.

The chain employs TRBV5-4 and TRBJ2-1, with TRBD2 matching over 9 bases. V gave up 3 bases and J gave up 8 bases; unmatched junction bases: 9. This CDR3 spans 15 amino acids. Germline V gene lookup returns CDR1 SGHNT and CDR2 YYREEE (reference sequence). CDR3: CASSSSGTYADEQFF. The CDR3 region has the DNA TGTGCCAGCAGCTCTAGCGGGACCTACGCCGATGAGCAGTTCTTC.

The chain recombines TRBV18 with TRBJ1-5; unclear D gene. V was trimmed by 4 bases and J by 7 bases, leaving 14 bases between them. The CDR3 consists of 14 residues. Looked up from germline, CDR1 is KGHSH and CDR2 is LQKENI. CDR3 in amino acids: CASSQAPTGQPQHF. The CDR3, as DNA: TGTGCCAGCTCACAGGCCCCTACCGGGCAGCCCCAGCATTTT.

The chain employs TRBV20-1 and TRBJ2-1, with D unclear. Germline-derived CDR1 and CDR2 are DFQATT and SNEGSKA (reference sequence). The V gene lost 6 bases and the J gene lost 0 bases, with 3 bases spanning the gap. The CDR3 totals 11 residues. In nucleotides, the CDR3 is TGCAGTGCCCTCTCCTACAATGAGCAGTTCTTC. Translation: CSALSYNEQFF.

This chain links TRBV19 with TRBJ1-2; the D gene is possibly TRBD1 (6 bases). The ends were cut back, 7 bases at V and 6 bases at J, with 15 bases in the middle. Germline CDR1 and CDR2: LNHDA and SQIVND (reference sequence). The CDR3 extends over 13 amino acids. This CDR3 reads CASKRPGDNGYTF. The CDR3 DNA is TGTGCCAGTAAACGTCCAGGGGATAATGGCTACACCTTC.

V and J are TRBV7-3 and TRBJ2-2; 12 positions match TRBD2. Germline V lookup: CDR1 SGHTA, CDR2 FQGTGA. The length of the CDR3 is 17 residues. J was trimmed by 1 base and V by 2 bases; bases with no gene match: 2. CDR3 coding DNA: TGTGCCAGCAGCTTAGGGGGACTAGCGGGGAACACCGGGGAGCTGTTTTTT. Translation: CASSLGGLAGNTGELFF.

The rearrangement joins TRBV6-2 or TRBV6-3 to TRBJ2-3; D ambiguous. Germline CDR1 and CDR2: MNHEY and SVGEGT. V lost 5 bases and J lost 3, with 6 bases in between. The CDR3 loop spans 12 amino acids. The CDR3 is CASSPMTDTQYF. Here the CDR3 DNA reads TGTGCCAGCAGTCCCATGACAGATACGCAGTATTTT.

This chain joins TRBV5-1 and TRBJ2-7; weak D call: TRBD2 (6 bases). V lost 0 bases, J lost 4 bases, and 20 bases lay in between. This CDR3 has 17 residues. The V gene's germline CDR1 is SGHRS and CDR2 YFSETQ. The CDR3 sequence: CASSLGVTGERWYEQYF. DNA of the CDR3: TGCGCCAGCAGCTTGGGGGTCACGGGAGAGAGGTGGTACGAGCAGTACTTC.

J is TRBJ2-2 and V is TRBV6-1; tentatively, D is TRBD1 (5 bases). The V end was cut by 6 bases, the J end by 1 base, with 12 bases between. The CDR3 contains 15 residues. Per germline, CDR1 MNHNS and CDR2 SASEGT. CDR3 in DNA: TGTGCCAGCAGGACCGGACACTTGAACACCGGGGAGCTGTTTTTT. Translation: CASRTGHLNTGELFF.

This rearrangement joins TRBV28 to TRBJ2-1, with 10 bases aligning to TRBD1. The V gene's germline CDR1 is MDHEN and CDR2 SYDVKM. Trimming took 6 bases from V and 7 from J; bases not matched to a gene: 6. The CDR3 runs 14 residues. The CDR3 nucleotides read TGTGCCAGCAGGACGGGACAGGGGTGGAATGAGCAGTTCTTC. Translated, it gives CASRTGQGWNEQFF.

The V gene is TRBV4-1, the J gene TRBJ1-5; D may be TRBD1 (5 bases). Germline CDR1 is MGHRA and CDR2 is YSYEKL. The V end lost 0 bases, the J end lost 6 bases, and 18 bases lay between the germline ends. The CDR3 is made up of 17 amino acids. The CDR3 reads CASSQEPAQAFGQPQHF. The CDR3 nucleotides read TGCGCCAGCAGCCAAGAACCCGCACAGGCGTTCGGTCAGCCCCAGCATTTT.

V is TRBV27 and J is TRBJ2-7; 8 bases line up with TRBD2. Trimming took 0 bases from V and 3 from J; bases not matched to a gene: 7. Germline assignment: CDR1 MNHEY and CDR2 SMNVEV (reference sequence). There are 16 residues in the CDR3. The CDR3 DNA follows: TGTGCCAGCAGTTTATCGTCCGGGAGGGCCTTCTACGAGCAGTACTTC. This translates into CASSLSSGRAFYEQYF.

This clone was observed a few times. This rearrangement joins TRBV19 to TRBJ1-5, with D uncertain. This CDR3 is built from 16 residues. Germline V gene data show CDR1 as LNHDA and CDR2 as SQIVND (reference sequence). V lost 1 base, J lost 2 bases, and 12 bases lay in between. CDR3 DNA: TGTGCCAGTAGTATAGTGGGAGGGTACGGCAATCAGCCCCAGCATTTT. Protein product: CASSIVGGYGNQPQHF.

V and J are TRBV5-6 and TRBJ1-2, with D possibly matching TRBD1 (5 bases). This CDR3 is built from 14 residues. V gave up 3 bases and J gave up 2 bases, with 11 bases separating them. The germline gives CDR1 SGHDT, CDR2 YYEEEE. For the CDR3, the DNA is TGTGCCAGCAGCTATAGGCCAGGGAACTATGGCTACACCTTC. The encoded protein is CASSYRPGNYGYTF.

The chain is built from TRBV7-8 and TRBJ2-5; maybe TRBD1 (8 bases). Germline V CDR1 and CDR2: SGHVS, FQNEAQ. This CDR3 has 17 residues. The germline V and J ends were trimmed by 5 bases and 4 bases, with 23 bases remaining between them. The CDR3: CASSRRDRWGGGETQYF. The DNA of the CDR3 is TGTGCCAGCAGCCGACGGGACAGGTGGGGGGGAGGAGAGACCCAGTACTTC. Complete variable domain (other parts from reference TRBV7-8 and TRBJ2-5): GAGVSQSPRYKVAKRGQDVALRCDPISGHVSLFWYQQALGQGPEFLTYFQNEAQLDKSGLPSDRFFAERPEGSVSTLKIQRTQQEDSAVYLCASSRRDRWGGGETQYFGPGTRLLVL.

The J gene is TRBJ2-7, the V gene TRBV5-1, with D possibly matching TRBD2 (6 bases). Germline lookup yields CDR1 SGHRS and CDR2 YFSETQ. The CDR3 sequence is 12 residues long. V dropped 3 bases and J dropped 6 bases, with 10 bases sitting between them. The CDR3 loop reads CASSSPGGEQYF. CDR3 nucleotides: TGCGCCAGCAGCTCCCCCGGGGGCGAGCAGTACTTC.

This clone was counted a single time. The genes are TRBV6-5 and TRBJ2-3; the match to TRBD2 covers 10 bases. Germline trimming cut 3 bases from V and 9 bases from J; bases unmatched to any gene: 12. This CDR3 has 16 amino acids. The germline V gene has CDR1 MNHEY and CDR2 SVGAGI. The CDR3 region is CASSYRSAGGPATQYF. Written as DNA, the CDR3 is TGTGCCAGCAGTTATCGTTCAGCGGGAGGGCCGGCAACGCAGTATTTT.

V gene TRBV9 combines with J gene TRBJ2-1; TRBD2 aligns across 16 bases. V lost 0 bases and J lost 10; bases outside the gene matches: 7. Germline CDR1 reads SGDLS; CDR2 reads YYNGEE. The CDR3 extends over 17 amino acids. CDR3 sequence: CASSVATGTSGRVEQFF. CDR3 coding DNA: TGTGCCAGCAGCGTAGCTACGGGGACTAGCGGGAGGGTCGAGCAGTTCTTC. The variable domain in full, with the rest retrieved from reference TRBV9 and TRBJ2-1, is DSGVTQTPKHLITATGQRVTLRCSPRSGDLSVYWYQQSLDQGLQFLIQYYNGEERAKGNILERFSAQQFPDLHSELNLSSLELGDSALYFCASSVATGTSGRVEQFFGPGTRLTVL.

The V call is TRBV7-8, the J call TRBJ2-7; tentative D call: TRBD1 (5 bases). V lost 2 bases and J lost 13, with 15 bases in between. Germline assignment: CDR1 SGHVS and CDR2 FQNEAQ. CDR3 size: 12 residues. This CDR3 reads CASSLKSDTRYF. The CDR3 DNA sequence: TGTGCCAGCAGCTTAAAGTCGGACACAAGATACTTC.

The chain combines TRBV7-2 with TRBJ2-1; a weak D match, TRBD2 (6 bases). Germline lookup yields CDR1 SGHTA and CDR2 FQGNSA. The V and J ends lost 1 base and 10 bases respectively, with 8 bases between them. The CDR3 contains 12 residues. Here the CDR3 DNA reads TGTGCCAGCAGCTTAGGTGGGAGGGAGCAGTTCTTC. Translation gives CASSLGGREQFF.

CDR3 DNA sequence: TGTGCCAGCAGCTTATCGAGCCAAGAGACCCAGTACTTC. Its protein product is CASSLSSQETQYF. The chain employs TRBV7-3 and TRBJ2-5; no firm D call. CDR1 and CDR2 from the germline V gene are SGHTA and FQGTGA. This CDR3 is built from 13 residues. Trimming removed 2 bases from V and 1 base from J, with 5 bases in between.

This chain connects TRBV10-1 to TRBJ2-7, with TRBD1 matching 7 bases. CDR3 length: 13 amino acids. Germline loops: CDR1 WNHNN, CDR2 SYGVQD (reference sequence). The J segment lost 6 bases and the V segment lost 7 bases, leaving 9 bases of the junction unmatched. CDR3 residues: CASTRTGFVEQYF. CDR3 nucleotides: TGCGCCAGCACCCGGACAGGATTTGTCGAGCAGTACTTC.

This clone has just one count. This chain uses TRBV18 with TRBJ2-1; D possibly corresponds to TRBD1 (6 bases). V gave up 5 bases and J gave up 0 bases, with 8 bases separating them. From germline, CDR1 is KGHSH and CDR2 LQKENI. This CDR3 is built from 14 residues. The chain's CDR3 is CASSGTLSYNEQFF. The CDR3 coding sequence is TGTGCCAGCTCAGGGACACTCTCCTACAATGAGCAGTTCTTC.

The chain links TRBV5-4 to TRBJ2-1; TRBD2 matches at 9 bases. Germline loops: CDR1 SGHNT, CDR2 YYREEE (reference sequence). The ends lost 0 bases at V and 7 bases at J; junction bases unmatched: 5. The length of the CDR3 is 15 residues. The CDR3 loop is CASSLAGGRANEQFF. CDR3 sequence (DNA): TGTGCCAGCAGCTTGGCCGGCGGGAGGGCAAATGAGCAGTTCTTC.

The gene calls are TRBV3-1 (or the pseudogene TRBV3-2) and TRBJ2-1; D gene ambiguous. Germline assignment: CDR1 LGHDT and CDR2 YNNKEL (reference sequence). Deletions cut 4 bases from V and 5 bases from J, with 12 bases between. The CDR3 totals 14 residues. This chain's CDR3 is CASSLGSPDNEQFF. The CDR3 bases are TGTGCCAGCAGCCTCGGTAGTCCCGACAATGAGCAGTTCTTC.

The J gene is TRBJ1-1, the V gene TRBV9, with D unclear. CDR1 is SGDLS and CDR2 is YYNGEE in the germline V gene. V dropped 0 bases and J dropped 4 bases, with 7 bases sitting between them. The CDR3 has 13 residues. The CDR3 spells CASSVEERTEAFF. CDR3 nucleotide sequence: TGTGCCAGCAGCGTAGAAGAGCGCACTGAAGCTTTCTTT.

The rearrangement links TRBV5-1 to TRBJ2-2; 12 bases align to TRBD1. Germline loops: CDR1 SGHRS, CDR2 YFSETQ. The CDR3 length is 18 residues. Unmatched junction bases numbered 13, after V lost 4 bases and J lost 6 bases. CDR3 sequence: CASSARDRGLGRAGELFF. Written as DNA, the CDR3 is TGCGCCAGCAGCGCCCGGGACAGGGGGCTGGGTCGGGCCGGGGAGCTGTTTTTT.